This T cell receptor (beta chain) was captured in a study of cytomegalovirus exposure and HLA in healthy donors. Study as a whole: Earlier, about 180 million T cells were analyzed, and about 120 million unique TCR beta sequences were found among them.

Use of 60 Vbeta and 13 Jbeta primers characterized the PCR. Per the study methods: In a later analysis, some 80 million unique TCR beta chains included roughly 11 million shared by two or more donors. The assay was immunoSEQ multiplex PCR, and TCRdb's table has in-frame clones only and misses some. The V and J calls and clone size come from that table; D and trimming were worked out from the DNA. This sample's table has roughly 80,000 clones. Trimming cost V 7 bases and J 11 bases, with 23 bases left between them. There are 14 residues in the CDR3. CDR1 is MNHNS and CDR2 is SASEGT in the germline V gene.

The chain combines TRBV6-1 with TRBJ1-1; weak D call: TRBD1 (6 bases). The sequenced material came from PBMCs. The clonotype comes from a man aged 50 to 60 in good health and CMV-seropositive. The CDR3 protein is CASIQGGTSLQAFF. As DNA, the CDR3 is TGTGCCAGCATCCAAGGTGGGACATCTCTTCAGGCTTTCTTT.